The rows below give T cell receptor beta chains drawn from one sample of a study of T cell clonotyping in hematopoietic cell transplantation. The method was immunoSEQ multiplex PCR; TCRdb's version includes in-frame clones alone and lacks a portion of them. The sample lists about 21,000 clones, roughly 90% occurring once. This specimen was peripheral blood mononuclear cells, taken before stem cell transplant. The receptors here all came from a man aged 18 to 30 with biphenotypic leukemia. Some clones in this sample may be carry-over from other donors' samples. Both conserved end residues are part of each CDR3. The D gene is left open where the match is weak. The size field is filled for only some rows; it gives once, few, many or a size class.

cdr3_nt: TGTGCCAGCAGCGCCCGGGAAGGGTGGATATATGGCTACACCTTC
cdr3_aa: CASSAREGWIYGYTF
d_call: .
clone_size: .
j_call: TRBJ1-2
v_call: TRBV6-1

cdr3_nt: TGTGCCAGTAGTATAGTGCCAGACGGCTACACCTTC
cdr3_aa: CASSIVPDGYTF
d_call: .
clone_size: .
j_call: TRBJ1-2
v_call: TRBV19

cdr3_nt: TGTGCCAGCACTCAGCTACCGGGACAGTGGCAGCAGTACTTC
cdr3_aa: CASTQLPGQWQQYF
d_call: TRBD1
clone_size: .
j_call: TRBJ2-7
v_call: TRBV28

cdr3_nt: TGTGCCATCAGTGAGAGACAGGGGAGTGAAGCTTTCTTT
cdr3_aa: CAISERQGSEAFF
d_call: TRBD1
clone_size: .
j_call: TRBJ1-1
v_call: TRBV10-3

cdr3_nt: TGTGCCAGTGTGGCGACAGGTTCGAATTCACCCCTCCACTTT
cdr3_aa: CASVATGSNSPLHF
d_call: .
clone_size: .
j_call: TRBJ1-6
v_call: TRBV6-5

cdr3_nt: TGTGCCAGCAGTTGGGCCGGGACAGCCTACGAGCAGTACTTC
cdr3_aa: CASSWAGTAYEQYF
d_call: TRBD1
clone_size: .
j_call: TRBJ2-7
v_call: TRBV27

cdr3_nt: TGTGCCAGCAGTTACAATCCGGAACAGGGCTACGAGCAGTACTTC
cdr3_aa: CASSYNPEQGYEQYF
d_call: .
clone_size: .
j_call: TRBJ2-7
v_call: TRBV6-6

cdr3_nt: TGTGCCAGCAGCGTAGGCGGGGAAAACACCGGGGAGCTGTTTTTT
cdr3_aa: CASSVGGENTGELFF
d_call: .
clone_size: .
j_call: TRBJ2-2
v_call: TRBV9

cdr3_nt: TGCGCCAGCAGCCATCCGAGGGTAGATACGCAGTATTTT
cdr3_aa: CASSHPRVDTQYF
d_call: .
clone_size: .
j_call: TRBJ2-3
v_call: TRBV4-1

cdr3_nt: TGTGCCAGCAGCCCGCCCCAGGGGAGAAACTATAATTCACCCCTCCACTTT
cdr3_aa: CASSPPQGRNYNSPLHF
d_call: .
clone_size: .
j_call: TRBJ1-6
v_call: TRBV9

cdr3_nt: TGTGCCAGCAGCTCCACTAAGAGTGAGCAGTTCTTC
cdr3_aa: CASSSTKSEQFF
d_call: .
clone_size: .
j_call: TRBJ2-1
v_call: TRBV7-2

cdr3_nt: TGTGCCTGGAGTGTAACTAGCGGACTCCACTTC
cdr3_aa: CAWSVTSGLHF
d_call: TRBD2
clone_size: .
j_call: TRBJ2-7
v_call: TRBV30

cdr3_nt: TGTGCCAGCAGCGATGCCGGGACACAGTACGAGCAGTACTTC
cdr3_aa: CASSDAGTQYEQYF
d_call: .
clone_size: .
j_call: TRBJ2-7
v_call: TRBV25-1

cdr3_nt: TGTGCCACACCAGCGGTGAAGGATAGCGAGCAGTACTTC
cdr3_aa: CATPAVKDSEQYF
d_call: .
clone_size: .
j_call: TRBJ2-7
v_call: TRBV6-1

cdr3_nt: TGTGCCAGCAGCTTCGGGCTAGCGGGGGCAGAATCCGGGGAGCTGTTTTTT
cdr3_aa: CASSFGLAGAESGELFF
d_call: TRBD2
clone_size: .
j_call: TRBJ2-2
v_call: TRBV11-3

cdr3_nt: TGTGCCAGCAGCGAACAGGGAGATACGCAGTATTTT
cdr3_aa: CASSEQGDTQYF
d_call: .
clone_size: .
j_call: TRBJ2-3
v_call: TRBV6-1

cdr3_nt: TGTGCCTGGAGTTCCAGGACTACCTACGAGCAGTACTTC
cdr3_aa: CAWSSRTTYEQYF
d_call: .
clone_size: .
j_call: TRBJ2-7
v_call: TRBV30

cdr3_nt: TGTGCCAGCAGTCCACAGGGGAATGAGCAGTTCTTC
cdr3_aa: CASSPQGNEQFF
d_call: TRBD1
clone_size: .
j_call: TRBJ2-1
v_call: TRBV6-5

cdr3_nt: TGTGCTAGTGGTTTGGATGGTTCAGGGGTTGGCTACACCTTC
cdr3_aa: CASGLDGSGVGYTF
d_call: .
clone_size: .
j_call: TRBJ1-2
v_call: TRBV12-5

cdr3_nt: TGTGCCAGCAGCCCCTCCCTACAGGGGGCTAATGAAAAACTGTTTTTT
cdr3_aa: CASSPSLQGANEKLFF
d_call: TRBD1
clone_size: .
j_call: TRBJ1-4
v_call: TRBV11-2

cdr3_nt: TGCGCCAGCAGCCAAGATCCAGGTATCTACTATGGCTACACCTTC
cdr3_aa: CASSQDPGIYYGYTF
d_call: .
clone_size: .
j_call: TRBJ1-2
v_call: TRBV4-1

cdr3_nt: TGTGCCAGCAGTCTCGGGACACCACAAAAGCAGTATTTT
cdr3_aa: CASSLGTPQKQYF
d_call: .
clone_size: .
j_call: TRBJ2-3
v_call: TRBV6-6

cdr3_nt: TGTGCCAGCAGCTACCATCTTGGGGCAACTAGGGGTGGTCATGGCTACACCTTC
cdr3_aa: CASSYHLGATRGGHGYTF
d_call: .
clone_size: .
j_call: TRBJ1-2
v_call: TRBV7-2

cdr3_nt: TGTGCCAGCACTACCCCGCAGGGACTAGCGTGTTGGGAGCTGTTTTTT
cdr3_aa: CASTTPQGLACWELFF
d_call: .
clone_size: .
j_call: TRBJ2-2
v_call: TRBV21-1

cdr3_nt: TGTGCCAGCAGTCCCACCGCGGGTTCCGAGCAGTACTTC
cdr3_aa: CASSPTAGSEQYF
d_call: .
clone_size: .
j_call: TRBJ2-7
v_call: TRBV11-2

cdr3_nt: TGTGCCTGGTTCCGGTCCGGGACCCCATATGGCTACACCTTC
cdr3_aa: CAWFRSGTPYGYTF
d_call: .
clone_size: .
j_call: TRBJ1-2
v_call: TRBV30

cdr3_nt: TGTGCCAGCAGAACTCAGTCGTTTAAAGCTTTCTTT
cdr3_aa: CASRTQSFKAFF
d_call: .
clone_size: once
j_call: TRBJ1-1
v_call: TRBV27

cdr3_nt: TGTGCCAGCAGCTTAGGATCCTCAGGGGTAAACTATGGCTACACCTTC
cdr3_aa: CASSLGSSGVNYGYTF
d_call: .
clone_size: .
j_call: TRBJ1-2
v_call: TRBV7-8

cdr3_nt: TGTGCCATCAGAGCCGGACTAGCGGCGAACACCGGGGAGCTGTTTTTT
cdr3_aa: CAIRAGLAANTGELFF
d_call: TRBD2
clone_size: .
j_call: TRBJ2-2
v_call: TRBV10-3

cdr3_nt: TGTGCCAGCAGCTTGAGATTTGACAGGGGCAGCACTGAAGCTTTCTTT
cdr3_aa: CASSLRFDRGSTEAFF
d_call: TRBD1
clone_size: .
j_call: TRBJ1-1
v_call: TRBV5-6

cdr3_nt: TGCAGTCTCTCATCCAGGCCGAACACTGAAGCTTTCTTT
cdr3_aa: CSLSSRPNTEAFF
d_call: .
clone_size: .
j_call: TRBJ1-1
v_call: TRBV29-1

cdr3_nt: TGCGCCAGCAGCCCTGCTACTAGCGGGGGTGATAGGTCGCAGTATTTT
cdr3_aa: CASSPATSGGDRSQYF
d_call: TRBD2
clone_size: .
j_call: TRBJ2-3
v_call: TRBV5-1

cdr3_nt: TGCGCCAGCCGTGGGGATCCGAACACTGAAGCTTTCTTT
cdr3_aa: CASRGDPNTEAFF
d_call: .
clone_size: once
j_call: TRBJ1-1
v_call: TRBV5-1

cdr3_nt: TGCGCCAGCAGCTTGGAAAACCGAGGTTATGGCTACACCTTC
cdr3_aa: CASSLENRGYGYTF
d_call: .
clone_size: .
j_call: TRBJ1-2
v_call: TRBV5-1

cdr3_nt: TGTGCCAGCAGACGTATGGACATCAACACCGGGGAGCTGTTTTTT
cdr3_aa: CASRRMDINTGELFF
d_call: .
clone_size: .
j_call: TRBJ2-2
v_call: TRBV6-5

cdr3_nt: TGTGCCAGCAGCTCGGGGGGACTAGCGGACGGGGAGCTGTTTTTT
cdr3_aa: CASSSGGLADGELFF
d_call: TRBD2
clone_size: .
j_call: TRBJ2-2
v_call: TRBV13

cdr3_nt: TGTGCCATCAGTGAGTCCCGGCTACAGGGGGCCGACTATGGCTACACCTTC
cdr3_aa: CAISESRLQGADYGYTF
d_call: TRBD1
clone_size: .
j_call: TRBJ1-2
v_call: TRBV10-3